This entry concerns a single T cell receptor (beta chain). The data stem from a study of blood T cells in healthy people across ages. Combining a sample-barcoded 5' primer with a J-beta primer mix, a second PCR ran for roughly 7 to 11 cycles. TCRdb re-called the 5' RACE reads with MiXCR, one entry per CDR3 protein. The sample has 500,000 to 600,000 distinct CDR3 sequences, roughly 28% seen once. V trimming: 6 bases; J trimming: 7 bases; junction bases outside the gene matches: 9. The germline CDR1 and CDR2 sequences are MDHEN and SYDVKM. This CDR3 comprises 15 residues. The sequenced sample was blood. This TCR was recovered from an older woman in good health. The chain joins TRBV28 to TRBJ1-2, with 12 nucleotides matching TRBD1. CDR3 residues: CASSPPGQGARGYTF. CDR3 DNA sequence: TGTGCCAGCAGCCCACCGGGACAGGGGGCGCGTGGCTACACCTTC.